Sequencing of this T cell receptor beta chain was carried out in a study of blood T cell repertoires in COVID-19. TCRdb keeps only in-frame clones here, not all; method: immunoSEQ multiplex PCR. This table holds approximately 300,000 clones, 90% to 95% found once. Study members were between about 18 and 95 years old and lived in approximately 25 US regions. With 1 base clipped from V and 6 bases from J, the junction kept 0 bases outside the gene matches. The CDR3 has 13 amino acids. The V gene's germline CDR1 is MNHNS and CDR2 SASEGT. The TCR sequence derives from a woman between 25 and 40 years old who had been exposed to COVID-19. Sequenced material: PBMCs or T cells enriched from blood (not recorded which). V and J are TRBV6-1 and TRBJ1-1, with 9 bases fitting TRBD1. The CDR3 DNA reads TGTGCCAGCAGTGAAGGGGACAGGGCTGAAGCTTTCTTT. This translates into CASSEGDRAEAFF.